The 16 T cell receptor beta chains in this list originate from one sample, sequenced in a study of cytomegalovirus exposure and HLA in healthy donors. The primer mix had 60 Vbeta and 13 Jbeta primers. TCRdb's copy holds only in-frame clones and misses some; the assay was immunoSEQ multiplex PCR. The repertoire table contains approximately 120,000 clones. The sample was PBMCs. Receptor source: a man aged 35 to 55 in good health and CMV-seronegative.

The chain employs TRBV7-8 and TRBJ1-2; D is perhaps TRBD1 (5 bases). This CDR3 is 14 amino acids long. V lost 5 bases to trimming and J lost 1 base, with 11 bases between them. Looked up from germline, CDR1 is SGHVS and CDR2 is FQNEAQ. CDR3 amino acids: CASSPLGDNYGYTF. The CDR3 DNA reads TGTGCCAGCAGCCCTTTAGGGGATAACTATGGCTACACCTTC.

V usage is TRBV11-3 and J usage is TRBJ2-1; D ambiguous. The CDR3 is 15 amino acids. Trimming took 1 base from V and 4 from J, leaving 11 bases between them. CDR1 is SGHNT and CDR2 is YENEEA in the germline V gene. The CDR3 sequence: CASSLGRTKYNEQFF. Written as DNA, the CDR3 is TGTGCCAGCAGCTTAGGTCGAACTAAGTACAATGAGCAGTTCTTC.

The rearrangement links TRBV10-1 to TRBJ2-7; the match to TRBD2 covers 10 bases. Unmatched junction bases numbered 9, after V lost 9 bases and J lost 7 bases. The V gene's germline CDR1 is WNHNN and CDR2 SYGVQD (reference sequence). This CDR3 spans 13 amino acids. The CDR3 here is CASQAGGVEEQYF. The DNA for the CDR3 is TGCGCCAGTCAAGCGGGAGGGGTAGAAGAGCAGTACTTC.

This rearrangement joins TRBV18 to TRBJ2-4, with D possibly TRBD1 on 5 matching bases. Germline V CDR1 and CDR2: KGHSH, LQKENI. The CDR3 is made up of 17 amino acids. Trimming took 4 bases from V and 0 from J, leaving 16 bases between them. The CDR3 DNA is TGTGCCAGCTCACAAATCACAGGATCTCGAGCCAAAAACATTCAGTACTTC. This translates into CASSQITGSRAKNIQYF.

This chain connects TRBV13 to TRBJ2-7, with 8 bases fitting TRBD1. This CDR3 region has 14 residues. The junction had 6 bases not matched to a gene; V was cut back by 5 bases and J by 3 bases. Germline CDR1 is PRHDT and CDR2 is FYEKMQ (reference sequence). CDR3 loop: CASSPRTGNYEQYF. Here the CDR3 DNA reads TGTGCCAGCAGCCCGAGGACAGGGAACTACGAGCAGTACTTC.

The chain is built from TRBV13 and TRBJ2-3, with D possibly being TRBD2 (6 bases). There are 13 residues in the CDR3. CDR1 PRHDT and CDR2 FYEKMQ come from the germline V gene (reference sequence). Deletions cut 3 bases from V and 3 bases from J, with 7 bases between. Here the CDR3 DNA reads TGTGCCAGCAGCTTCCGGGGGACAGATACGCAGTATTTT. Translation gives CASSFRGTDTQYF.

This chain connects TRBV7-9 to TRBJ2-7, with 7 nucleotides matching TRBD1. This CDR3 has 14 amino acids. Germline V gene lookup returns CDR1 SEHNR and CDR2 FQNEAQ (reference sequence). V lost 7 bases to trimming and J lost 1 base; unmatched junction nucleotides: 7. The CDR3 is CASTVTGTSYEQYF. In DNA form, the CDR3 reads TGTGCCAGCACCGTGACAGGGACGTCCTACGAGCAGTACTTC.

The V call is TRBV6-1, the J call TRBJ2-5; D is unresolved. Trimming took off 7 bases at V and 2 bases at J, with 17 bases between the two ends. Germline CDR1 and CDR2: MNHNS and SASEGT. The CDR3 runs to 15 residues. This CDR3 is CASTVRWQVQETQYF. CDR3 nucleotides: TGTGCCAGCACGGTACGGTGGCAGGTGCAAGAGACCCAGTACTTC.

The chain recombines TRBV18 with TRBJ2-3, with TRBD2 identical over 9 bases. CDR3 length equals 15 residues. Germline assignment: CDR1 KGHSH and CDR2 LQKENI. V was pared by 5 bases and J by 2 bases, with 5 bases of the junction left unmatched. CDR3 nucleotides: TGTGCCAGCTCAACGAGCGGGGGGATCACAGATACGCAGTATTTT. The encoded protein is CASSTSGGITDTQYF. The full variable domain, rest sourced from reference TRBV18 and TRBJ2-3, is NAGVMQNPRHLVRRRGQEARLRCSPMKGHSHVYWYRQLPEEGLKFMVYLQKENIIDESGMPKERFSAEFPKEGPSILRIQQVVRGDSAAYFCASSTSGGITDTQYFGPGTRLTVL.

This chain connects TRBV10-2 to TRBJ2-1, with D uncertain. The CDR3 length is 14 residues. The germline gives CDR1 WSHSY, CDR2 SAAADI. V gave up 3 bases and J gave up 5 bases, with 11 bases separating them. CDR3 loop: CASSDAPTNNEQFF. CDR3 nucleotide sequence: TGCGCCAGCAGTGATGCCCCCACAAACAATGAGCAGTTCTTC.

This chain joins TRBV18 and TRBJ1-1, with 7 bases identical to TRBD1. CDR1 KGHSH and CDR2 LQKENI come from the germline V gene. V lost 4 bases, J lost 3 bases, and 5 bases stayed unmatched. The CDR3 sequence is 14 residues long. DNA for the CDR3: TGTGCCAGCTCACATCGACAGGGATACACTGAAGCTTTCTTT. It specifies CASSHRQGYTEAFF. The whole variable domain, remainder taken from reference TRBV18 and TRBJ1-1, is NAGVMQNPRHLVRRRGQEARLRCSPMKGHSHVYWYRQLPEEGLKFMVYLQKENIIDESGMPKERFSAEFPKEGPSILRIQQVVRGDSAAYFCASSHRQGYTEAFFGQGTRLTVV.

The chain is built from TRBV6-5 and TRBJ1-3, with D possibly being TRBD1 (6 bases). The CDR3 runs to 15 residues. Per the germline V gene, CDR1 is MNHEY and CDR2 is SVGAGI. Trimming shortened V by 4 bases and J by 3 bases, and 13 bases separated the two germline ends. This CDR3 reads CASSSGRGGGNTIYF. The CDR3, as DNA: TGTGCCAGCAGTTCAGGCAGGGGTGGTGGAAACACCATATATTTT.

The rearrangement links TRBV6-5 to TRBJ1-2; TRBD1 matches 8 bases. Germline V gives CDR1 MNHEY, CDR2 SVGAGI. The CDR3 is 15 amino acids. V lost 2 bases to trimming and J lost 8 bases; unmatched junction nucleotides: 10. The CDR3 nucleotides are TGTGCCAGCAGTTACGAACCAGGGGGCGCAGGGGGCTACACCTTC. It specifies CASSYEPGGAGGYTF.

CDR3 sequence reads: CASSGTSGRALASYNEQFF. In DNA form, the CDR3 reads TGTGCCAGCAGTGGTACTAGCGGGAGGGCCCTGGCATCCTACAATGAGCAGTTCTTC. V and J are TRBV27 and TRBJ2-1; 13 nucleotides match TRBD2. CDR1 and CDR2 (germline): MNHEY, SMNVEV (reference sequence). With V trimmed by 5 bases and J by 1 base, 11 bases remained unmatched. This CDR3 has 19 residues.

The V gene is TRBV27, the J gene TRBJ1-2; D perhaps matches TRBD1 (5 bases). Trimming took off 5 bases at V and 2 bases at J, with 12 bases between the two ends. CDR1 is MNHEY and CDR2 is SMNVEV in the germline V gene (reference sequence). The CDR3 has 14 residues. CDR3 DNA: TGTGCCAGCAGTCCCGACAGATTAAACTATGGCTACACCTTC. This codes for CASSPDRLNYGYTF.

The V gene is TRBV7-2, the J gene TRBJ2-5, with D unclear. Germline V gene sequence: CDR1 SGHTA, CDR2 FQGNSA. The germline V and J ends were trimmed by 1 base and 5 bases, with 8 bases remaining between them. The CDR3 is 13 amino acids. The CDR3 DNA reads TGTGCCAGCAGCTTAGTAGTCGGGGAGACCCAGTACTTC. Its protein is CASSLVVGETQYF.